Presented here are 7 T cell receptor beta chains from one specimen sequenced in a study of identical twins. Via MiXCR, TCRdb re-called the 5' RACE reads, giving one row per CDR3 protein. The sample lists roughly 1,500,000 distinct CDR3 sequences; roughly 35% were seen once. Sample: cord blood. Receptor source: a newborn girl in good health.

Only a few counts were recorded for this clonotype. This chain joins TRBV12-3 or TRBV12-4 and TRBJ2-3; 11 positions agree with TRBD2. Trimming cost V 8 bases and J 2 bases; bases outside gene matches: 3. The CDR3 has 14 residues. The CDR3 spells CASLGLAVTDTQYF. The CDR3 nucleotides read TGTGCCAGCCTGGGACTAGCGGTCACAGATACGCAGTATTTT.

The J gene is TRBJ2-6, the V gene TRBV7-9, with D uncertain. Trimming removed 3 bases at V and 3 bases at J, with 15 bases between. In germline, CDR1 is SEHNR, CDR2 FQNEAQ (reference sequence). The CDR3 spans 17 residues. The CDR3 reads CASSLNALTGGANVLTF. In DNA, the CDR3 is TGTGCCAGCAGCTTGAACGCGTTAACCGGTGGGGCCAACGTCCTGACTTTC.

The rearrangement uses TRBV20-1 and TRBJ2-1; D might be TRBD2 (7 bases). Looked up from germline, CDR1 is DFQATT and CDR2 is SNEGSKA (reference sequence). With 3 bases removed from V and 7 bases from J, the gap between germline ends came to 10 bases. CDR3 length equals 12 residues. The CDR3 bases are TGCAGTGCTAGTGAGGGGGGGAATGAGCAGTTCTTC. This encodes CSASEGGNEQFF.

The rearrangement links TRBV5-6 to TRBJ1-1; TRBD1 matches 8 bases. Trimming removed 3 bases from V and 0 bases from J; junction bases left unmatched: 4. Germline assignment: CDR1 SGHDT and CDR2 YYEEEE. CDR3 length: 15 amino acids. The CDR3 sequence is CASSSGQVLNTEAFF. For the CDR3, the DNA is TGTGCCAGCAGCTCGGGACAGGTTCTGAACACTGAAGCTTTCTTT.

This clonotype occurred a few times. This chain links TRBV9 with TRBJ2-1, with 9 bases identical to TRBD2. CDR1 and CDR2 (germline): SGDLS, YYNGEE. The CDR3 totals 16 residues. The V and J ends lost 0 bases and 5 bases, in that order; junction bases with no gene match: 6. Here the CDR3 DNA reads TGTGCCAGCAGCGTAGCTTTCGCGGGAGGGGACAATGAGCAGTTCTTC. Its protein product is CASSVAFAGGDNEQFF.

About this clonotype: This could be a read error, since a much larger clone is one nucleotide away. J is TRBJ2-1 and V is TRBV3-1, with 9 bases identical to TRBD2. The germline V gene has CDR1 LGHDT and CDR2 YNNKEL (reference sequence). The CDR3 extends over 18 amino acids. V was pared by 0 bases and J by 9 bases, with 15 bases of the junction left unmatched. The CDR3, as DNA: TGTGCCAGCAGCCAAGAGCTTCGAGGGGTAGCGGGGGACAGTGAGCAGTTCTTC. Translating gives CASSQELRGVAGDSEQFF.

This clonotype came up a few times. This CDR3 reads CASSSTGRVSPLHF. DNA of the CDR3: TGTGCCAGCAGCTCCACAGGGCGGGTCTCACCCCTCCACTTT. The rearrangement joins TRBV7-2 to TRBJ1-6; maybe TRBD1 (6 bases). CDR3 length equals 14 residues. Germline V CDR1 and CDR2: SGHTA, FQGNSA. Trimming removed 4 bases from V and 10 bases from J, with 14 bases in between.